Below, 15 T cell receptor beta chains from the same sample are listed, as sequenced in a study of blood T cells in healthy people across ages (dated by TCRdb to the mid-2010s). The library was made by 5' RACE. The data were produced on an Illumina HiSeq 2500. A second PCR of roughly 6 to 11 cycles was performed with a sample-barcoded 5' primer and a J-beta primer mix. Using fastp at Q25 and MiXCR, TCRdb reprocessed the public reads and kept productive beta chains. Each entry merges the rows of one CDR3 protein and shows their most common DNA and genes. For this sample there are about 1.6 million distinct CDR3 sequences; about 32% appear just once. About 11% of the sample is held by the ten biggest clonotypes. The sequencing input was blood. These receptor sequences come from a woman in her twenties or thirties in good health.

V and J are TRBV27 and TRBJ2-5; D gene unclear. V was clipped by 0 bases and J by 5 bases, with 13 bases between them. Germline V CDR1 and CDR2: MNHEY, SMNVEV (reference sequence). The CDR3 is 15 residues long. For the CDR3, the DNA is TGTGCCAGCAGTTTATCTTTCAGGAGTTGGGAGACCCAGTACTTC. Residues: CASSLSFRSWETQYF.

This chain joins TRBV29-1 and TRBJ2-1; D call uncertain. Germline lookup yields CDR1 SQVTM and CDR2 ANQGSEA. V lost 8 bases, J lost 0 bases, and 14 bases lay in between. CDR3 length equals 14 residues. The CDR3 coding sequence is TGCAGCTCGACGGTCACGGGCTCCTACAATGAGCAGTTCTTC. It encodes CSSTVTGSYNEQFF.

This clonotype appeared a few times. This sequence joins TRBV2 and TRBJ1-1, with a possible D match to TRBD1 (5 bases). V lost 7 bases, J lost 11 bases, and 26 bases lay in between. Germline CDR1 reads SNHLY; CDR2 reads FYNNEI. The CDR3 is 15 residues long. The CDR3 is CASTLGEGIRLAAFF. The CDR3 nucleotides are TGTGCCAGCACTCTAGGGGAGGGGATTCGTTTGGCGGCTTTCTTT.

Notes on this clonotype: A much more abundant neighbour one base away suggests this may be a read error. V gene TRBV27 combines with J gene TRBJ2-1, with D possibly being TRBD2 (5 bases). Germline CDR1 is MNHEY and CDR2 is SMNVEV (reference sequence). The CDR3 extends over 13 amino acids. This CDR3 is CAGRETKADEQFF. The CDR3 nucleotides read TGTGCCGGCAGAGAGACTAAGGCGGATGAGCAGTTCTTC.

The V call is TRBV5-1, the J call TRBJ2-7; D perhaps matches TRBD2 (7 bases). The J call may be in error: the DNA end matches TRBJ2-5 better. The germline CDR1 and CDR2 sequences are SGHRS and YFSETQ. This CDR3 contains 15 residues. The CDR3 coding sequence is TGCGCCAGCAGCTCGAGCGGGGCAGGGGAAGAGACCCAGTACTTC. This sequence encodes CASSSSGAGEETQYF.

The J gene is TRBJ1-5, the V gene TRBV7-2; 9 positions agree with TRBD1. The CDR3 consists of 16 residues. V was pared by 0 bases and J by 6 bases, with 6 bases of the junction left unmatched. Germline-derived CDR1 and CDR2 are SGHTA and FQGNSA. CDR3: CASSLASGQGSQPQHF. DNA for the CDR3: TGTGCCAGCAGCTTAGCCTCGGGACAGGGAAGTCAGCCCCAGCATTTT.

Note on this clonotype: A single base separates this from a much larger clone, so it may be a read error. CDR3 DNA: TGCGGCGTCCGAGGGGACTTTTACACGCCGCATACGCAGTATTTT. This sequence encodes CGVRGDFYTPHTQYF. The chain uses TRBV29-1 and TRBJ2-3; possibly TRBD2 for D (6 bases). Per the germline V gene, CDR1 is SQVTM and CDR2 is ANQGSEA. The length of the CDR3 is 15 residues.

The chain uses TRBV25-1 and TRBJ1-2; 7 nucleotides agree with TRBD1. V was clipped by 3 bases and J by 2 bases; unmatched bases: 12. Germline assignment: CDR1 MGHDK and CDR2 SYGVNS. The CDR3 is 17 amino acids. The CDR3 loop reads CASSEPRGHTANYGYTF. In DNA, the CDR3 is TGTGCCAGCAGTGAGCCAAGGGGGCACACTGCCAACTATGGCTACACCTTC.

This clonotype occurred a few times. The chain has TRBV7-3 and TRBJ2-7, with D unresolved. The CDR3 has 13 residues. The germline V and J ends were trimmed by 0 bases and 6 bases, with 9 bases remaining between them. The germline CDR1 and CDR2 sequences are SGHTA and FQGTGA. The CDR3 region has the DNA TGTGCCAGCAGCTTAACCTCAGTTAGCGAGCAGTACTTC. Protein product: CASSLTSVSEQYF.

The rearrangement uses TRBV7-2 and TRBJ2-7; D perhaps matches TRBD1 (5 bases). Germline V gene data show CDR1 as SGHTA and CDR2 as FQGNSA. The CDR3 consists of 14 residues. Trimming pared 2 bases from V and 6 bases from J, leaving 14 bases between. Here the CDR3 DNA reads TGTGCCAGCAGCTTATTGGGTACAGGATCCGAGCAGTACTTC. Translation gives CASSLLGTGSEQYF.

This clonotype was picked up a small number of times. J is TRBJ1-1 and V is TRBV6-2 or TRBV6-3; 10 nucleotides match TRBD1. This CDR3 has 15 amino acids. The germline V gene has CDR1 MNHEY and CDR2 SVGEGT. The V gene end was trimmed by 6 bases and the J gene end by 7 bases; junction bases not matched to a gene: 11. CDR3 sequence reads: CASRRQGAHRNEAFF. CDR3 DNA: TGTGCCAGCAGGAGACAGGGGGCCCACAGGAATGAAGCTTTCTTT.

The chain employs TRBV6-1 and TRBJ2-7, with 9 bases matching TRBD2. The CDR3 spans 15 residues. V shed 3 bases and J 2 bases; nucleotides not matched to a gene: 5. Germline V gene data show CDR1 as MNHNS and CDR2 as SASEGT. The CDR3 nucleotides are TGTGCCAGCAGTGAGCTAGCGGGGATTACCTACGAGCAGTACTTC. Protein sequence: CASSELAGITYEQYF.

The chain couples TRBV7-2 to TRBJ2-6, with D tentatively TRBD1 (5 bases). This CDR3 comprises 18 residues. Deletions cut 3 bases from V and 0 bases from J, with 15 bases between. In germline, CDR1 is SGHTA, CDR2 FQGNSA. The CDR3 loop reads CASSLLGRVYSGANVLTF. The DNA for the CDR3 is TGTGCCAGCAGCTTGTTGGGCAGGGTTTACTCTGGGGCCAACGTCCTGACTTTC.

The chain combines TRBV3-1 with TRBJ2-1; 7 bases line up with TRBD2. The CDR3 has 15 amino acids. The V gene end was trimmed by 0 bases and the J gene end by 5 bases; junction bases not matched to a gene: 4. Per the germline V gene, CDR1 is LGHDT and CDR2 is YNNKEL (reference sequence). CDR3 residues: CASSQELAYNNEQFF. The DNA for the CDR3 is TGTGCCAGCAGCCAAGAACTAGCGTACAACAATGAGCAGTTCTTC.

The CDR3: CASSQLADDYNEQFF. Here the CDR3 DNA reads TGTGCCAGCAGCCAACTAGCGGACGACTACAATGAGCAGTTCTTC. The rearrangement joins TRBV14 to TRBJ2-1, with 7 bases that match TRBD2. Unmatched junction bases numbered 4, after V lost 2 bases and J lost 3 bases. The CDR3 is made up of 15 amino acids. Germline lookup yields CDR1 SGHDN and CDR2 FVKESK.